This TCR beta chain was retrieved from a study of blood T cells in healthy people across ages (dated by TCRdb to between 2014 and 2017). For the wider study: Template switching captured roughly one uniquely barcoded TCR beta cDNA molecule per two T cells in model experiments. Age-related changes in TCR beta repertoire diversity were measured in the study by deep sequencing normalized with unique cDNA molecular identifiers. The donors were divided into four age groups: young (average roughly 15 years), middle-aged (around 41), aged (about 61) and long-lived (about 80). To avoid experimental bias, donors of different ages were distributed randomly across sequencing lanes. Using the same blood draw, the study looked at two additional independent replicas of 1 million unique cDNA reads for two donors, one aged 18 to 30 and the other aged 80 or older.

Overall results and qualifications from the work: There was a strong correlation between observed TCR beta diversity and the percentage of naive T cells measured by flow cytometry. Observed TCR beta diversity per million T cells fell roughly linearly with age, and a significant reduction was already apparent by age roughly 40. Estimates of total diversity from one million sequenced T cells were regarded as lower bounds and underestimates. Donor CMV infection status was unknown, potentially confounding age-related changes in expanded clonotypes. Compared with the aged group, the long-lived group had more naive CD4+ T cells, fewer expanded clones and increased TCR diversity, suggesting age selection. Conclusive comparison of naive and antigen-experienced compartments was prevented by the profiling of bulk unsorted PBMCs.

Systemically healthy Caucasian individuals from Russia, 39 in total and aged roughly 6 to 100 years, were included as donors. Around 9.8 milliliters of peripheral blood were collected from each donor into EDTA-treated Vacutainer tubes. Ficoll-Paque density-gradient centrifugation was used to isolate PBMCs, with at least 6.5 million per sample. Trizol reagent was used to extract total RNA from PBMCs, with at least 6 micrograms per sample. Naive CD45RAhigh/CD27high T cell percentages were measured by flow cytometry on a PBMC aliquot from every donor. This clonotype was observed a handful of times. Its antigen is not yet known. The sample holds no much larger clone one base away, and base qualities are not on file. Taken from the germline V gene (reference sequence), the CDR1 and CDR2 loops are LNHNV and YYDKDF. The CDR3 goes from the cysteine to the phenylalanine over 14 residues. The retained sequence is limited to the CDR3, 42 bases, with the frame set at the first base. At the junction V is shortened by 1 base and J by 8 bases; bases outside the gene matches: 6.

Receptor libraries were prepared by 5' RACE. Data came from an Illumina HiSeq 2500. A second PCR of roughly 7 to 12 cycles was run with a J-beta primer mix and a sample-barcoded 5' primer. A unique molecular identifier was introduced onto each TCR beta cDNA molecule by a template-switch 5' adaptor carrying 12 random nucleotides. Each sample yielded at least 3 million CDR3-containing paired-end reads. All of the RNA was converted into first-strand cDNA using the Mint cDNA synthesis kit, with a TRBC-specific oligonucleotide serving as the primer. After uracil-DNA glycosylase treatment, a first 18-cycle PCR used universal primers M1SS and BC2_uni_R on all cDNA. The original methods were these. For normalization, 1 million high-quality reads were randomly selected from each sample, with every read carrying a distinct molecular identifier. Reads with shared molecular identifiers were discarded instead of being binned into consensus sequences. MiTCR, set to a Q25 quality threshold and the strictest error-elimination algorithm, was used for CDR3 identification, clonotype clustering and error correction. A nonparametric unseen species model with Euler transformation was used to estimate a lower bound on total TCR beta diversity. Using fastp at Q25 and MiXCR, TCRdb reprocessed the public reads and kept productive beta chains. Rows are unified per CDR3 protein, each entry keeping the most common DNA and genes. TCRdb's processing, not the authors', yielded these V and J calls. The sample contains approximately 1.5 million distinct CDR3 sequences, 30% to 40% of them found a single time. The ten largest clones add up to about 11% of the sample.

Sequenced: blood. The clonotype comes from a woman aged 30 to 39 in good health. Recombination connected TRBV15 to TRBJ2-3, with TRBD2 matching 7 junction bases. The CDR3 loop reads CATSRVLADLTQYF. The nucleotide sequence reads TGTGCCACCAGCAGAGTTCTAGCGGATCTTACGCAGTATTTT.